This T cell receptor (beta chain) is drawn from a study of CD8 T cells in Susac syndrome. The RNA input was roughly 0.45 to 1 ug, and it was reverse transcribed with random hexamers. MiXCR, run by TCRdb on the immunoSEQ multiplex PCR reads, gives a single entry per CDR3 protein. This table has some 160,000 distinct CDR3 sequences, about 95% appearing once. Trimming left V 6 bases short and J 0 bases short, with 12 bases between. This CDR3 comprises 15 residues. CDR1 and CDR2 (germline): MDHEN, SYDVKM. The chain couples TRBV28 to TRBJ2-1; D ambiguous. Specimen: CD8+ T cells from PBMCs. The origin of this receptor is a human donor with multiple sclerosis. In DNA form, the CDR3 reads TGTGCCAGCAGCTCCGAAACTTACTCCTACAATGAGCAGTTCTTC. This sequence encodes CASSSETYSYNEQFF. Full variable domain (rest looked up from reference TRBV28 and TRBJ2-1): DVKVTQSSRYLVKRTGEKVFLECVQDMDHENMFWYRQDPGLGLRLIYFSYDVKMKEKGDIPEGYSVSREKKERFSLILESASTNQTSMYLCASSSETYSYNEQFFGPGTRLTVL.